This T cell receptor (beta chain) came from a study of OX40 agonist ivuxolimab in advanced cancers. Study summary: Patients were given ivuxolimab, an antibody that agonizes OX40 (CD134). Whole-study findings and limits: More expanded clones were seen, on average, in CD8+ T cells than in CD4+.

Notes on this clone: Its cognate antigen is unknown.

The method was immunoSEQ multiplex PCR; TCRdb's version includes in-frame clones alone and lacks a portion of them. This sample has approximately 91,000 clones, with 87% found just once. The source material was CD4+ or CD8+ T cells sorted from blood, sampled in a trial of the OX40 agonist ivuxolimab. This TCR derives from an adult with an advanced solid tumor such as melanoma, head and neck, liver or kidney cancer.

The CDR3 reads CASSLRGAPVDEQFF. The CDR3 DNA reads TGTGCCAGCAGCTTAAGGGGGGCCCCTGTCGATGAGCAGTTCTTC. The chain is built from TRBV11-2 and TRBJ2-1; either TRBD1 or TRBD2 may supply D (6 bases each). This CDR3 spans 15 amino acids. Germline-derived CDR1 and CDR2 are SGHAT and FQNNGV. Trimming removed 2 bases from V and 8 bases from J, with 16 bases in between.